These 2 T cell receptor beta chains were sequenced from one sample in a study of CD8 T cells in Susac syndrome. Random hexamers were used to reverse transcribe an amount of about 0.5 to 1 ug RNA. TCRdb re-analysed the immunoSEQ multiplex PCR reads in MiXCR, keeping a single row per CDR3 protein. The sample has 400,000 to 550,000 distinct CDR3 sequences, 85% seen once; the top ten hold about 0.1%. The sample was CD8+ T cells from PBMCs. The receptors stem from a human donor with multiple sclerosis.

J is TRBJ1-2 and V is TRBV28; possibly TRBD1 for D (5 bases). Trimming took off 2 bases at V and 1 base at J, with 11 bases between the two ends. This CDR3 comprises 15 residues. CDR1 is MDHEN, CDR2 SYDVKM, per germline. The CDR3 DNA sequence: TGTGCCAGCAGTTTAAGTGGGGCTGTTAACTATGGCTACACCTTC. Translated, it gives CASSLSGAVNYGYTF.

The genes are TRBV27 and TRBJ2-7; 7 bases agree with TRBD2. The CDR3 is 16 residues long. Germline V lookup: CDR1 MNHEY, CDR2 SMNVEV (reference sequence). V dropped 2 bases and J dropped 5; count of bases not matched to a gene: 12. This chain's CDR3 is CASSLLGGEGLNEQYF. CDR3 sequence (DNA): TGTGCCAGCAGTTTACTTGGGGGGGAGGGTCTCAACGAGCAGTACTTC.